This TCR beta chain is from a study of kidney transplant recipient with SARS-CoV-2 infection. TCRdb ran MiXCR on the reads and lists one entry per CDR3 protein. The sample yields about 250,000 distinct CDR3 sequences, around 28% seen once. The CDR3 sequence is 16 residues long. V lost 7 bases and J 4 bases, leaving 23 bases between the germline ends. The sequences come from a blood sample, collected at baseline and between days 110 and 120 from a kidney transplant recipient. This chain uses TRBV5-3 with TRBJ1-2; D remains unclear. TRBV5-3 is filed as an ORF, its function uncertain. The origin of this receptor is a male patient aged 30 to 40 who had COVID-19 and was a kidney transplant recipient. Some T cells could come from the graft donor. This CDR3 is CARQSQVMRKTYGYTF. The DNA for the CDR3 is TGTGCCAGACAGTCACAAGTGATGAGAAAGACCTATGGCTACACCTTC.